Listed here is a single T cell receptor beta chain. Germline CDR1 and CDR2: MNHEY and SMNVEV (reference sequence). V lost 1 base and J 0 bases, leaving 13 bases between the germline ends. CDR3 length: 18 residues. The timepoints at which blood was sampled were baseline, cycle 4 day 1, and cycle 7 day 1. The repertoire was sequenced with immunoSEQ multiplex PCR; TCRdb's copy has only in-frame clones and lacks some. The data contain fewer than 80,000 clones, around 86% of them singletons. The data stem from a study of OX40 agonist ivuxolimab in advanced cancers. For the study at large: Cancers in dose escalation were hepatocellular, melanoma, renal cell and head and neck. Males comprised around 78% of the group, whose mean age was 60 years (range 23 to 79).

This sequence joins TRBV27 and TRBJ2-6; D is unresolved. This TCR came from an adult with an advanced solid tumor such as melanoma, head and neck, liver or kidney cancer. Specimen: CD4+ or CD8+ T cells sorted from blood, collected in a trial of the OX40 agonist ivuxolimab. CDR3 DNA sequence: TGTGCCAGCAGTTTATACCGGACCGCTAGCTCTGGGGCCAACGTCCTGACTTTC. Its translation: CASSLYRTASSGANVLTF. The variable domain in full, completed from reference TRBV27 and TRBJ2-6, reads EAQVTQNPRYLITVTGKKLTVTCSQNMNHEYMSWYRQDPGLGLRQIYYSMNVEVTDKGDVPEGYKVSRKEKRNFPLILESPSPNQTSLYFCASSLYRTASSGANVLTFGAGSRLTVL.